This T cell receptor beta chain was profiled in a study of early T cells in non-severe SARS-CoV-2 infection (dated by TCRdb to the early 2020s). Notes on the research overall: Because TCR sequencing was done on bulk RNA from unsorted whole blood, the alpha and beta chains could not be paired. What the authors observed across the whole study: VDJdb matching was skewed toward anti-spike CD8 responses and likely underestimated virus-specific expansions, missing private and CD4 specificities.

Based on the germline V gene, the CDR1 and CDR2 sequences are SNHLY and FYNNEI. From its cysteine to its phenylalanine, the CDR3 spans 16 amino acids. CDR3 DNA only is kept here, 48 bases in frame from base 1. Between the V and J ends, shortened by 5 bases and 0 bases respectively, the junction contains 15 bases. A note on this clonotype: Its cognate antigen has yet to be identified. One base away there is no much larger clone; base qualities are not given.

This was a case-control study nested in a cohort of healthcare workers in London, UK, who had nasopharyngeal swab PCR tests and blood samples taken every week. Healthcare workers were enrolled in the week of the UK lockdown, from 23 to 31 March 2020, and were followed every week for up to roughly 16 weeks. Library preparation employed 5' RACE. Sequencing was performed on a NextSeq 500. To correct for sequencing error and PCR bias, the TCR library protocol tagged individual cDNA molecules with unique molecular identifiers. Both TCR alpha and beta chains were sequenced, and tight co-correlation was observed between alpha and beta sequence abundances in each sample. Concerning the study's data processing: Decombinator V4 was used to annotate TCR sequences for V gene, J gene and CDR3. TCRs were defined as expanded if a significant change between any two time points was detected under a Poisson model with p below 0.0001. TCR abundances were normalised to the total number of TCRs sequenced per sample and expressed as counts per million. TRAV1-2 paired with TRAJ12, TRAJ20 or TRAJ33 defined MAIT TCRs, while TRAV10 paired with TRAJ18 defined iNKT TCRs. A search of VDJdb, accessed on 1 November 2021, was run for TCRs annotated to CMV, EBV and SARS-CoV-2, with TCRs annotated for multiple antigens excluded. The public sequencing data were trimmed at Q25 with fastp and processed into clonotypes with MiXCR by TCRdb, which kept only in-frame beta chains. Every CDR3 protein is listed once, alongside the most common genes and DNA of its rows. The V and J calls, along with clone size, are taken from TCRdb and not from the paper's own processing. Here the sample has 40,000 to 60,000 distinct CDR3 sequences; approximately 7.6% occur a single time. 5.8% of the sample comes from the top ten.

The source material was whole blood. The clonotype was recovered from an adult who was a healthcare worker with PCR-confirmed SARS-CoV-2 infection or an uninfected control (not recorded which). This chain is built from TRBV2 and TRBJ2-3, with TRBD2 tentatively as D gene (5 bases match). The sequenced DNA is TGTGCCAGCAGTCCCCGACGGACTTCTAGCACAGATACGCAGTATTTT. Translated, this is CASSPRRTSSTDTQYF.